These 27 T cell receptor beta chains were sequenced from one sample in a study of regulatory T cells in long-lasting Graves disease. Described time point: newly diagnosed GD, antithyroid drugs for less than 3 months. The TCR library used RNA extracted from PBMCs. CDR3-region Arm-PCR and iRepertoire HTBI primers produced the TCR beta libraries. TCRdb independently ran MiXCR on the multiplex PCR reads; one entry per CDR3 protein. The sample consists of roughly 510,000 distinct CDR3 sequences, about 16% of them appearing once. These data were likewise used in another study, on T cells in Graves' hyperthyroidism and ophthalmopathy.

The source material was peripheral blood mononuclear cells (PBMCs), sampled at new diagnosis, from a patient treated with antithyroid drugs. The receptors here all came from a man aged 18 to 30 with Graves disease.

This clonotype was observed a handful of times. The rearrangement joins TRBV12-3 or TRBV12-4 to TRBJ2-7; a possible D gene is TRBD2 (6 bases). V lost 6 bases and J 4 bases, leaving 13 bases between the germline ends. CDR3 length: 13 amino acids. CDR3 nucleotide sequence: TGTGCCAGCAGATCGGAGGGCCCTTACGAGCAGTACTTC. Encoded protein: CASRSEGPYEQYF.

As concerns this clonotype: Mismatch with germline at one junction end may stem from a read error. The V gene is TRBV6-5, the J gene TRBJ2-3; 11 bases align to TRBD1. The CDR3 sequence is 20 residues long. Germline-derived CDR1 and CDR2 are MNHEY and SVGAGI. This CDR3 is CASGYRDRGSESVWGDTQYF. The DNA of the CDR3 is TGTGCCAGCGGTTACCGGGACAGGGGGTCCGAATCGGTTTGGGGGGATACGCAGTATTTT.

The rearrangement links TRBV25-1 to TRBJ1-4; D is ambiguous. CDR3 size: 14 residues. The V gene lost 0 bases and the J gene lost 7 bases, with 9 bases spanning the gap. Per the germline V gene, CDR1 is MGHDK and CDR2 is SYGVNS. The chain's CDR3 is CASSEYSQCEKLFF. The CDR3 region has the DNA TGTGCCAGCAGTGAATATTCGCAGTGTGAAAAACTGTTTTTT.

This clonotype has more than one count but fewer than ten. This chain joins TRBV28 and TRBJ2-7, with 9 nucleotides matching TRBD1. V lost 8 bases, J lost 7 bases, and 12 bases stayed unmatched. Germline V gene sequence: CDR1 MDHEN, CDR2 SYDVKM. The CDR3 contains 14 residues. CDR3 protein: CASDRDREWKEQYF. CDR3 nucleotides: TGTGCCAGCGACCGGGACAGGGAATGGAAAGAGCAGTACTTC.

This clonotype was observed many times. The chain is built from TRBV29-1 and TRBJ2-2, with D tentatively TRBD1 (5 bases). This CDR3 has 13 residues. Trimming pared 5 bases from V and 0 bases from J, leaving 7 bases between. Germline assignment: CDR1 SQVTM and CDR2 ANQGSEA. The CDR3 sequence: CSVQGTNTGELFF. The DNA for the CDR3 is TGCAGCGTTCAGGGTACGAACACCGGGGAGCTGTTTTTT.

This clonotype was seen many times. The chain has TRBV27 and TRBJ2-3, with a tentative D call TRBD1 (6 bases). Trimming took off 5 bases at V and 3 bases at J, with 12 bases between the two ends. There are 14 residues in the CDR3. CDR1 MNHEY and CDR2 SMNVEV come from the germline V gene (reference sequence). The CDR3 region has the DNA TGTGCCAGCAGTGATATGGACAGTACAGATACGCAGTATTTT. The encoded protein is CASSDMDSTDTQYF.

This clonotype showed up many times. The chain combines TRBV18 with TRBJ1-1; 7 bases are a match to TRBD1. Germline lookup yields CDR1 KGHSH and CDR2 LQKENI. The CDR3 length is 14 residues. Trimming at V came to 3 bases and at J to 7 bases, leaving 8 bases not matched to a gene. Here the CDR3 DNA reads TGTGCCAGCTCACCCGCTCCGGGGGACAGTGAAGCTTTCTTT. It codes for CASSPAPGDSEAFF.

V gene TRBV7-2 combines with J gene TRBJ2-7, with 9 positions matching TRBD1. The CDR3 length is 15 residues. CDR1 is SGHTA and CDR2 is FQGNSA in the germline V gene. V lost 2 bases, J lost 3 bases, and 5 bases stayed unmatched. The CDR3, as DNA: TGTGCCAGCAGCTTACGGCAGGGACAGGGCTACGAGCAGTACTTC. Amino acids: CASSLRQGQGYEQYF.

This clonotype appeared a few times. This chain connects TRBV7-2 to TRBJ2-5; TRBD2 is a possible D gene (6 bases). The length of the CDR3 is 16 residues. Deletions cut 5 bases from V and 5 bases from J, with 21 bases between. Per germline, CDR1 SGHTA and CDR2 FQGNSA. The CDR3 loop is CASSPLIGTPKETQYF. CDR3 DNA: TGTGCCAGCAGCCCCTTAATTGGGACTCCTAAGGAGACCCAGTACTTC.

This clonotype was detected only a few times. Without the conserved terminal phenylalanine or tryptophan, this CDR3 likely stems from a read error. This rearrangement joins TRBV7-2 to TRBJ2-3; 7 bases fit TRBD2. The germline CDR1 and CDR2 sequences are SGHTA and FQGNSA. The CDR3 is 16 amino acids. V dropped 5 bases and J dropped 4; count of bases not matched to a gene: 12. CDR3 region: CASSPAIAGVADTQYS. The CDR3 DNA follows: TGTGCCAGCAGCCCGGCAATCGCGGGGGTTGCAGATACGCAGTATTCT.

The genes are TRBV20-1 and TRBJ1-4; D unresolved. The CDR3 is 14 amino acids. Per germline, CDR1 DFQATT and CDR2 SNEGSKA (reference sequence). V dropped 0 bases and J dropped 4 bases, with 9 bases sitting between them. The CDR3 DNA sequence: TGCAGTGCTAGAGATTGGAGCGATAATGAAAAACTGTTTTTT. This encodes CSARDWSDNEKLFF.

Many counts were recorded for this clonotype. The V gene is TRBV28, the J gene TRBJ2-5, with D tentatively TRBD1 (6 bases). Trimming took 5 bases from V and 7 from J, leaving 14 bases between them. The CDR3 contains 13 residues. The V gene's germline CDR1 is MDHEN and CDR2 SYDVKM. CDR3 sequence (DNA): TGTGCCAGCAGTCCACCAGGGGTTGGGACCCAGTACTTC. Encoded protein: CASSPPGVGTQYF.

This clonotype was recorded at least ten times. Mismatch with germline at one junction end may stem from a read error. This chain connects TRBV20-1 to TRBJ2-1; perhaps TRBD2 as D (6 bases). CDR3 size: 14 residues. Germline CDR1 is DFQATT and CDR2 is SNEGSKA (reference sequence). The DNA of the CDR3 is TGCAGCGCTAGGGGATCGGGAGCCTACAATGAGCAGTTCTTC. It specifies CSARGSGAYNEQFF.

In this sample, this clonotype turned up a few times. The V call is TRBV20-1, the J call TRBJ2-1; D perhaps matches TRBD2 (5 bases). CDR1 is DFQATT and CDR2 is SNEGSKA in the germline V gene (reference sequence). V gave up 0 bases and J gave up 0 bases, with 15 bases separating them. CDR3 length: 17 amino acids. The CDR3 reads CSARDSARSGSYNEQFF. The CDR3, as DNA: TGCAGTGCTAGAGATTCGGCGCGGAGCGGCTCCTACAATGAGCAGTTCTTC.

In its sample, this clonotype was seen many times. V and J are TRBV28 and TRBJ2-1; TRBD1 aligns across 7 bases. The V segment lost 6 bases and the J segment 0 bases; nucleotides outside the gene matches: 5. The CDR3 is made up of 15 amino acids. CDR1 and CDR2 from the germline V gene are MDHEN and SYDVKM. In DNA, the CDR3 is TGTGCCAGCAGGGCCGGGACAGTCTCCTACAATGAGCAGTTCTTC. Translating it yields CASRAGTVSYNEQFF.

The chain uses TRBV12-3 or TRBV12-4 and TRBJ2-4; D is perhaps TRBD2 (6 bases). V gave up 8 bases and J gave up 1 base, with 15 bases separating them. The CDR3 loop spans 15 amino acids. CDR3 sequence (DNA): TGTGCCAGCGAGGAGGGAGTTGGTGCCAAAAACATTCAGTACTTC. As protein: CASEEGVGAKNIQYF.

The CDR3 is CASSRAGDNQPQHF. As DNA, the CDR3 is TGTGCCAGCTCACGGGCAGGGGACAATCAGCCCCAGCATTTT. The genes are TRBV18 and TRBJ1-5; a possible D gene is TRBD1 (6 bases). Per the germline V gene, CDR1 is KGHSH and CDR2 is LQKENI. The CDR3 runs to 14 residues. The V gene lost 4 bases and the J gene lost 3 bases, with 10 bases spanning the gap.

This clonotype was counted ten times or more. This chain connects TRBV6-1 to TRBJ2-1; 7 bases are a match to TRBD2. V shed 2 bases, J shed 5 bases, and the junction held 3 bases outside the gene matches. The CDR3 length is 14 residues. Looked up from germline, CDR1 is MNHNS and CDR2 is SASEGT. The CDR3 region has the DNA TGTGCCAGCAGTGAAAGCGGGACCCACAATGAGCAGTTCTTC. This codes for CASSESGTHNEQFF.

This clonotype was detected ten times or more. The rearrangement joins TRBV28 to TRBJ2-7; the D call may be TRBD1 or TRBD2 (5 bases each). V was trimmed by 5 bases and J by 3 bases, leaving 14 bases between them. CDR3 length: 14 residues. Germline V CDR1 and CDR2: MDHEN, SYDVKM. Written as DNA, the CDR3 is TGTGCCAGCAGTGTCTTTGGGACGGGCTACGAGCAGTACTTC. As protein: CASSVFGTGYEQYF.

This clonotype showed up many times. The CDR3 protein is CASSGGTSGRTDTQYF. In DNA, the CDR3 is TGTGCCAGCAGCGGGGGGACTAGCGGACGCACAGATACGCAGTATTTT. V and J are TRBV9 and TRBJ2-3; 11 bases map to TRBD2. The CDR3 spans 16 residues. The junction had 4 bases not matched to a gene; V was cut back by 3 bases and J by 1 base. The germline V gene has CDR1 SGDLS and CDR2 YYNGEE.

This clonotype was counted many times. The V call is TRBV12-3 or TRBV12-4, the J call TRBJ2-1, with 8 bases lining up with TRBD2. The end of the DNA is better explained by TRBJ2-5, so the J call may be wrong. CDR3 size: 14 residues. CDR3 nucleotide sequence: TGTGCCAGCAGTTACCAACTAGCGGTAGAGACCCAGTACTTC. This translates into CASSYQLAVETQYF.

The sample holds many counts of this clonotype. CDR3 region: CASSLTFDHVAKNIQYF. Here the CDR3 DNA reads TGTGCCAGCAGCTTAACTTTCGACCATGTGGCCAAAAACATTCAGTACTTC. V is TRBV7-2 and J is TRBJ2-4; no firm D call. Germline loops: CDR1 SGHTA, CDR2 FQGNSA. The V end lost 2 bases, the J end lost 1 base, and 15 bases lay between the germline ends. CDR3 length: 17 residues.

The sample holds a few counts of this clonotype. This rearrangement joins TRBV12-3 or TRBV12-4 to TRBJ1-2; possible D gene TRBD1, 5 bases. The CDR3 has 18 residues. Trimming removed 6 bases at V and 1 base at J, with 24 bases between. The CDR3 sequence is CASSSSAGGIKNNYGYTF. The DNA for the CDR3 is TGTGCCAGCAGCTCCTCAGCGGGGGGAATCAAAAATAACTATGGCTACACCTTC.

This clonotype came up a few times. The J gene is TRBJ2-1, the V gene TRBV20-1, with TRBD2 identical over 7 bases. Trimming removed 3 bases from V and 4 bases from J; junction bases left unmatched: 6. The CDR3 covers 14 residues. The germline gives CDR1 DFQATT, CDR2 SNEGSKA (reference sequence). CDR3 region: CSASFAGVYNEQFF. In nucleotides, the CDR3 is TGCAGTGCTAGTTTTGCGGGAGTGTACAATGAGCAGTTCTTC.

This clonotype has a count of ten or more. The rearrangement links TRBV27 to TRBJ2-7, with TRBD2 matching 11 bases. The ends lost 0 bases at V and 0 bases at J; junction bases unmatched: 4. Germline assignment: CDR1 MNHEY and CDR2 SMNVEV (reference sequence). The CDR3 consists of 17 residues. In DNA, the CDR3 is TGTGCCAGCAGTTTATCGCGGGGGACTAGCGGCTCCTACGAGCAGTACTTC. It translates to CASSLSRGTSGSYEQYF.

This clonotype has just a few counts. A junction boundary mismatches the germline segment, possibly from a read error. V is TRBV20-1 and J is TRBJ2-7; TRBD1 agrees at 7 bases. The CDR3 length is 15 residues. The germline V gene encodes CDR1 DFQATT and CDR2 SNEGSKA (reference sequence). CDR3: CSARLLGQSSHEQYF. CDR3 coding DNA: TGCAGTGCTAGACTCCTGGGACAGAGCTCCCACGAGCAGTACTTC.

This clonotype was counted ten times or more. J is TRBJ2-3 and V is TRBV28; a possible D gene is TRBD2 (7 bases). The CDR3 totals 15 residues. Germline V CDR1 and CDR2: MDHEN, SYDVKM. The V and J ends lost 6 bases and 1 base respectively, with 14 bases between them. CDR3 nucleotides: TGTGCCAGCAGACAGGGTGGGGGGGGCACAGATACGCAGTATTTT. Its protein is CASRQGGGGTDTQYF.